Following are 7 T cell receptor beta chains from one sample sequenced in a study of OX40 agonist ivuxolimab in advanced cancers. The method was immunoSEQ multiplex PCR; TCRdb's version includes in-frame clones alone and lacks a portion of them. The table has about 80,000 clones, over 90% seen once. The sequenced sample was CD4+ or CD8+ T cells sorted from blood, obtained in a trial of the OX40 agonist ivuxolimab. The receptors derive from an adult with an advanced solid tumor such as melanoma, head and neck, liver or kidney cancer.

V usage is TRBV18 and J usage is TRBJ1-1; no reliable D call. V was trimmed by 2 bases and J by 1 base, leaving 5 bases between them. The CDR3 sequence is 13 residues long. From germline, CDR1 is KGHSH and CDR2 LQKENI. The CDR3 coding sequence is TGTGCCAGCTCACCAGATAAGAACACTGAAGCTTTCTTT. It encodes CASSPDKNTEAFF.

In its sample, this clone was seen a few times. V usage is TRBV27 and J usage is TRBJ2-1; 12 bases fit TRBD1. CDR3 length: 19 residues. Trimming took 3 bases from V and 0 from J; bases not matched to a gene: 9. The germline CDR1 and CDR2 sequences are MNHEY and SMNVEV (reference sequence). CDR3: CASSFQGQGARSSYNEQFF. The CDR3 nucleotides are TGTGCCAGCAGTTTTCAGGGACAGGGGGCCCGCAGCTCCTACAATGAGCAGTTCTTC.

The DNA of the CDR3 is TGTGCCTGGAGTGTGAGGCTAGCGGGAGTTTGGGCCCCCTACAATGAGCAGTTCTTC. Translated, it gives CAWSVRLAGVWAPYNEQFF. V and J are TRBV30 and TRBJ2-1; TRBD2 matches at 10 bases. V trimming: 0 bases; J trimming: 2 bases; junction bases outside the gene matches: 13. This CDR3 is 19 amino acids long. The germline CDR1 and CDR2 sequences are GTSNPN and SVGIG (reference sequence).

This clone was counted a single time. The V call is TRBV20-1, the J call TRBJ2-7; TRBD2 might be the D (6 bases). The CDR3 is 11 amino acids. V was clipped by 6 bases and J by 2 bases, with 8 bases between them. In germline, CDR1 is DFQATT, CDR2 SNEGSKA (reference sequence). CDR3 in amino acids: CSAGLTYEQYF. The CDR3 DNA is TGCAGTGCCGGACTAACCTACGAGCAGTACTTC.

The gene calls are TRBV5-4 and TRBJ1-1, with 7 bases lining up with TRBD1. CDR3 size: 14 residues. The V gene end was trimmed by 1 base and the J gene end by 2 bases; junction bases not matched to a gene: 2. Germline V gene sequence: CDR1 SGHNT, CDR2 YYREEE (reference sequence). The CDR3 DNA sequence: TGTGCCAGCAGCTTGACAGGGGCTAACACTGAAGCTTTCTTT. Protein sequence: CASSLTGANTEAFF.

This clone appeared a single time. The chain links TRBV6-1 to TRBJ2-2; perhaps TRBD1 as D (5 bases). V was shortened by 6 bases and J by 5 bases, with 10 bases between the two germline ends. The germline gives CDR1 MNHNS, CDR2 SASEGT. The CDR3 covers 13 residues. The CDR3 sequence: CASRRQPTGELFF. CDR3 coding DNA: TGTGCCAGCAGAAGACAGCCGACCGGGGAGCTGTTTTTT.

J is TRBJ1-3 and V is TRBV7-9, with D uncertain. From germline, CDR1 is SEHNR and CDR2 FQNEAQ (reference sequence). There are 14 residues in the CDR3. With 5 bases removed from V and 3 bases from J, the gap between germline ends came to 11 bases. CDR3 region: CASSPGVRGNTIYF. CDR3 in DNA: TGTGCCAGCAGCCCTGGAGTCCGTGGAAACACCATATATTTT.